These T cell receptor beta chains were read from a single sample in a study of T cell repertoires in cytomegalovirus infection. TCRdb called the reads again in MiXCR, with one record for every CDR3 protein. This sample carries under 850,000 distinct CDR3 sequences, around 31% of them seen once, and the ten largest clones take 15% to 20%. The antigens of these receptors remain unknown. This specimen was cultured PBMCs, taken from culture after CMV antigen stimulation. These receptors were collected from a human donor in good health (CMV status not recorded). Some clones in this sample may be carry-over from other donors' samples. Both conserved end residues are part of each CDR3. D genes are given only for firm matches. Clone sizes are given selectively: once, few, many, or a class where the clone is expanded.

CDR3 protein	CDR3 DNA	J gene	D gene	V gene	clone size
CASSLRGLAGGPFGETQYF	TGTGCCAGCAGCTTACGAGGACTAGCGGGGGGGCCCTTTGGTGAGACCCAGTACTTC	TRBJ2-5	TRBD2	TRBV7-2	many
CASSAQSSGNTIYF	TGTGCCAGCAGTGCCCAGAGCTCTGGAAACACCATATATTTT	TRBJ1-3	NA	TRBV2	few
CASSLVRTHYEQYF	TGTGCCAGCAGCCTCGTCCGGACTCACTACGAGCAGTACTTC	TRBJ2-7	NA	TRBV5-6	NA
CSVEGLEYEQYF	TGCAGCGTTGAAGGACTAGAATACGAGCAGTACTTC	TRBJ2-7	NA	TRBV29-1	NA
CASVEAGSPTYEQYF	TGTGCCAGCGTCGAGGCAGGGAGCCCTACCTACGAGCAGTACTTC	TRBJ2-7	NA	TRBV6-2/TRBV6-3	few
CASSPRQVQPQHF	TGTGCCAGCTCACCGAGGCAGGTGCAGCCCCAGCATTTT	TRBJ1-5	NA	TRBV18	few
CASSYPGAGYTF	TGTGCCAGCAGTTACCCCGGCGCCGGCTACACCTTC	TRBJ1-2	NA	TRBV6-5	NA
CASSIGQYYEQYF	TGTGCCAGTAGTATCGGACAGTACTACGAGCAGTACTTC	TRBJ2-7	NA	TRBV19	NA
CASTEGRSGANVLTF	TGTGCCAGCACCGAAGGACGGTCTGGGGCCAACGTCCTGACTTTC	TRBJ2-6	NA	TRBV2	once
CASSPRTSGYYNEQFF	TGTGCCAGCAGCCCCCGGACTAGCGGGTACTACAATGAGCAGTTCTTC	TRBJ2-1	TRBD2	TRBV12-3/TRBV12-4	few
CASSSKGTQYF	TGTGCCAGCAGTTCTAAGGGTACGCAGTATTTT	TRBJ2-3	NA	TRBV11-3	NA
CASSLAQGWRYEQYF	TGTGCCAGCAGCTTAGCGCAGGGTTGGAGGTACGAGCAGTACTTC	TRBJ2-7	NA	TRBV7-2	NA
CASGEGPAYEQYF	TGTGCCAGCGGGGAGGGGCCAGCCTACGAGCAGTACTTC	TRBJ2-7	TRBD2	TRBV6-1	few
CASSFPGTEREQFF	TGTGCCAGCAGCTTCCCCGGGACAGAACGTGAGCAGTTCTTC	TRBJ2-1	TRBD1	TRBV5-6	NA
CASSPQTAPSNEKLFF	TGTGCCAGCAGCCCTCAGACAGCTCCTAGTAATGAAAAACTGTTTTTT	TRBJ1-4	NA	TRBV9	once
CASSYFGTSGRTDTQYF	TGTGCCAGCAGTTACTTCGGGACTAGCGGGAGGACAGATACGCAGTATTTT	TRBJ2-3	TRBD2	TRBV6-2/TRBV6-3	few
CASSLSGQIWQPQHF	TGTGCCAGCAGTTTATCGGGTCAGATCTGGCAGCCCCAGCATTTT	TRBJ1-5	NA	TRBV27	NA
CASSQPDSNYGYTF	TGTGCCAGCAGTCAACCGGACAGCAACTATGGCTACACCTTC	TRBJ1-2	NA	TRBV12-3/TRBV12-4	NA
CASSPPGAEAFF	TGCGCCAGCAGCCCCCCCGGGGCTGAAGCTTTCTTT	TRBJ1-1	NA	TRBV4-1	NA
CASSTFVGLPYEQYF	TGTGCCAGCAGTACCTTTGTGGGGTTACCCTACGAGCAGTACTTC	TRBJ2-7	NA	TRBV7-2	NA
CSAPRGLAGYSTDTQYF	TGCAGTGCCCCGCGAGGGCTAGCGGGATATAGCACAGATACGCAGTATTTT	TRBJ2-3	TRBD2	TRBV20-1	once
CATSRDLGTQYF	TGTGCCACCAGCAGAGATCTGGGGACCCAGTACTTC	TRBJ2-5	NA	TRBV15	few
CSASDRGTNSPLHF	TGCAGTGCTAGCGACCGGGGGACTAATTCACCCCTCCACTTT	TRBJ1-6	NA	TRBV20-1	NA
CASSKQGMEYNEQFF	TGTGCCAGCAGTAAGCAGGGGATGGAGTACAATGAGCAGTTCTTC	TRBJ2-1	NA	TRBV6-2/TRBV6-3	few
CASSSLAGGPDTQYF	TGTGCCAGCAGCTCCCTAGCGGGGGGGCCAGATACGCAGTATTTT	TRBJ2-3	TRBD2	TRBV7-2	many
CASSAIEGNEQFF	TGTGCCAGCAGTGCTATCGAGGGGAATGAGCAGTTCTTC	TRBJ2-1	NA	TRBV6-4	NA
CASSLRGGVTEAFF	TGTGCCAGCAGCTTGAGAGGTGGGGTCACTGAAGCTTTCTTT	TRBJ1-1	NA	TRBV5-6	few
CSARVLQGNYGYTF	TGCAGTGCTAGAGTACTCCAGGGGAACTATGGCTACACCTTC	TRBJ1-2	NA	TRBV20-1	few
CASSVPPESSSTDTQYF	TGTGCCAGCAGTGTTCCGCCCGAGTCCTCTAGCACAGATACGCAGTATTTT	TRBJ2-3	NA	TRBV6-2/TRBV6-3	NA
CAGGGAGRTDTQYF	TGTGCCGGTGGCGGGGCCGGGAGAACAGATACGCAGTATTTT	TRBJ2-3	NA	TRBV7-2	few
CASRIGGAGELFF	TGTGCCAGCAGAATAGGGGGTGCCGGGGAGCTGTTTTTT	TRBJ2-2	NA	TRBV7-2	few
CASSLNQGVEEKLFF	TGTGCCAGCAGCTTGAATCAGGGGGTTGAGGAAAAACTGTTTTTT	TRBJ1-4	TRBD1	TRBV7-4	NA
CASSTFRDRDPYEQYF	TGTGCCAGCAGCACCTTCCGGGACAGGGACCCCTACGAGCAGTACTTC	TRBJ2-7	TRBD1	TRBV7-6	few
CASNEGSYGYTF	TGTGCCAGCAACGAAGGGTCCTATGGCTACACCTTC	TRBJ1-2	NA	TRBV6-1	NA
CASSLGLAAYGYTF	TGTGCCAGCAGCTTAGGGTTGGCAGCCTATGGCTACACCTTC	TRBJ1-2	NA	TRBV7-2	few
CASSSRQGNIQYF	TGTGCCAGCAGCTCAAGACAGGGAAACATTCAGTACTTC	TRBJ2-4	TRBD1	TRBV7-8	many
CASSLVGTGGRETQYF	TGTGCCAGCAGCTTGGTCGGGACAGGCGGTAGGGAGACCCAGTACTTC	TRBJ2-5	TRBD1	TRBV7-2	NA
CASSQLPGPGFHTQYF	TGCGCCAGCAGCCAATTACCGGGACCAGGCTTCCATACGCAGTATTTT	TRBJ2-3	NA	TRBV4-3	NA
CAIGTGTDQPQHF	TGTGCCATCGGGACAGGGACCGATCAGCCCCAGCATTTT	TRBJ1-5	TRBD1	TRBV10-3	NA
CASSLGSSRETQYF	TGCGCCAGCAGCTTGGGTAGCTCACGAGAGACCCAGTACTTC	TRBJ2-5	NA	TRBV5-1	NA
CASSRTENTEAFF	TGTGCCAGCAGCCGGACAGAGAACACTGAAGCTTTCTTT	TRBJ1-1	NA	TRBV6-5	many
CASSLAAGGPAQYF	TGTGCCAGCAGTTTGGCGGCGGGGGGGCCAGCGCAGTACTTC	TRBJ2-7	TRBD2	TRBV12-3/TRBV12-4	NA
CASSPRGTGQETQYF	TGTGCCAGCTCACCAAGAGGGACAGGGCAAGAGACCCAGTACTTC	TRBJ2-5	TRBD1	TRBV18	NA
CASSLAGTHGTTNYGYTF	TGTGCCAGCAGTTTAGCTGGCACGCACGGCACTACAAACTATGGCTACACCTTC	TRBJ1-2	NA	TRBV12-3/TRBV12-4	once
CSARTGSWDQPQHF	TGCAGTGCCCGAACAGGGAGTTGGGATCAGCCCCAGCATTTT	TRBJ1-5	NA	TRBV20-1	few
CASSPQGGSYNEQFF	TGTGCCAGCAGCCCCCAGGGGGGATCCTACAATGAGCAGTTCTTC	TRBJ2-1	NA	TRBV6-6	few
CASSFKTSWGQYEQYF	TGTGCCAGCAGTTTCAAGACTAGCTGGGGTCAATACGAGCAGTACTTC	TRBJ2-7	TRBD2	TRBV6-2/TRBV6-3	NA
CASTDRTNTEAFF	TGTGCCAGCACGGACAGAACGAACACTGAAGCTTTCTTT	TRBJ1-1	NA	TRBV6-8	NA